Described below is a single T cell receptor beta chain sequence and its context. This clonotype was seen a handful of times. Its binding antigen is unknown. No base quality information exists; no much larger clone differs at one position. Preparation of the library involved 5' RACE. The sequencer listed for this sample is Illumina HiSeq 2500. A second PCR of about 7 to 12 cycles was performed with a sample-barcoded 5' primer and a J-beta primer mix. A unique molecular identifier was introduced onto each TCR beta cDNA molecule by a template-switch 5' adaptor carrying 12 random nucleotides. Each sample yielded at least 2.5 million CDR3-containing paired-end reads. First-strand cDNA synthesis was performed from all RNA using the Mint cDNA synthesis kit, with priming by a TRBC-specific oligonucleotide. After uracil-DNA glycosylase treatment, a first 18-cycle PCR used universal primers M1SS and BC2_uni_R on all cDNA. Concerning the study's data processing: Each sample was normalized by randomly selecting 1 million high-quality reads, each carrying a distinct molecular identifier. Instead of being binned into consensus sequences, reads that shared molecular identifiers were thrown out. MiTCR, set to a Q25 quality threshold and the strictest error-elimination algorithm, was used for CDR3 identification, clonotype clustering and error correction. Lower-bound total TCR beta diversity was estimated with a nonparametric unseen species model using Euler transformation. TCRdb ran its own pipeline on the public reads, namely fastp trimming at Q25 and MiXCR clone calling, and kept in-frame beta chains. For every CDR3 protein sequence, its rows merge into one entry that carries the most common genes and DNA. For this entry, the V and J calls and clone size follow TCRdb and not the study's own pipeline. For this sample there are about 1.8 million distinct CDR3 sequences; 40% to 55% appear just once. The ten largest clones add up to approximately 2.1% of the sample.

This sample is part of a study of blood T cells in healthy people across ages (dated by TCRdb to about 2015). With regard to the full study: In model experiments, roughly one uniquely barcoded TCR beta cDNA molecule per two T cells was captured by template switching. To track age-related changes in TCR beta repertoire diversity, the study relied on deep sequencing normalized with unique cDNA molecular identifiers. Four age groups were formed from the donors: young (average approximately 15 years), middle-aged (approximately 42), aged (under 70) and long-lived (around 82). To avoid experimental bias, donors of different ages were distributed randomly across sequencing lanes. Using the same blood draw, the study looked at two additional independent replicas of 1 million unique cDNA reads for two donors, one aged 18 to 29 and the other aged 80 or older.

Results the study describes overall, beyond this receptor: Because the CMV infection status of the donors was unknown, age-related changes in expanded clonotypes may potentially have been confounded. Observed TCR beta diversity per million T cells fell roughly linearly with age, and a significant reduction was already apparent by age roughly 41. Estimates of total diversity from one million sequenced T cells were regarded as lower bounds and underestimates. A strong correlation was found between observed TCR beta diversity and the percentage of naive T cells measured by flow cytometry. Compared with the aged group, more naive CD4+ T cells, fewer expanded clones and increased TCR diversity were shown by the long-lived group, suggesting age selection. Since profiling was done on bulk unsorted PBMCs, naive and antigen-experienced compartments could not be conclusively compared.

The roughly 42 donors, aged about 6 to 95 years, were systemically healthy Caucasian individuals from Russia. Each donor gave 8 to 10 milliliters of peripheral blood, drawn into EDTA-treated Vacutainer tubes. Ficoll-Paque density-gradient centrifugation was used to isolate PBMCs, with at least 7 million obtained per sample. Total RNA, at least 6 micrograms per sample, was extracted from PBMCs with Trizol reagent. Naive CD45RAhigh/CD27high T cell percentages were measured by flow cytometry on a PBMC aliquot from every donor. The sequenced material came from blood. This clonotype was sampled from a woman aged 40-49 years in good health.

The nucleotides read TGCGCCAGCAGCTTGGCCCCGGCGGGCTACGAGCAGTACTTC. Translated, it gives CASSLAPAGYEQYF. The rearrangement combines TRBV5-1 with TRBJ2-7; the best D guess is TRBD2, with 5 bases matching. Taken from cysteine to phenylalanine, the CDR3 has 14 residues. Only the CDR3 DNA stays, 42 bases, in frame from base 1. Relative to germline, V is 0 bases shorter and J is 3 bases shorter, with 10 bases between their ends. In the germline V gene, CDR1 corresponds to SGHRS and CDR2 to YFSETQ. Joined to the reference TRBV5-1 and TRBJ2-7 proteins, this CDR3 gives the full variable domain: KAGVTQTPRYLIKTRGQQVTLSCSPISGHRSVSWYQQTPGQGLQFLFEYFSETQRNKGNFPGRFSGRQFSNSRSEMNVSTLELGDSALYLCASSLAPAGYEQYFGPGTRLTVT.